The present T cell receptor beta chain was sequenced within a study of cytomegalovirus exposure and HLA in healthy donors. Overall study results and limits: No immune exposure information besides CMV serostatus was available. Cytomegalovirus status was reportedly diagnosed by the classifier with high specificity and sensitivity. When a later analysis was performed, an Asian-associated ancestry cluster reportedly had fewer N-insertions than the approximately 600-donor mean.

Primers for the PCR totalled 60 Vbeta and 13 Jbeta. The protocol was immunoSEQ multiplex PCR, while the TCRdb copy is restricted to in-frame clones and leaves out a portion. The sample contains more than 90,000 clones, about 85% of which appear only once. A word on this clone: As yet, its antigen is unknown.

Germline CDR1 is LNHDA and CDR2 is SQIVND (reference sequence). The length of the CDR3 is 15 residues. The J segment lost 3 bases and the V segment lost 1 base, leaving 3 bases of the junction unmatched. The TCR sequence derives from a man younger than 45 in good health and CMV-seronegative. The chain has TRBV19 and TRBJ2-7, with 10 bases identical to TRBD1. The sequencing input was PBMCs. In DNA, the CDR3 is TGTGCCAGTAGTATAGCGGGACAGGGGAGCTACGAGCAGTACTTC. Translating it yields CASSIAGQGSYEQYF.